The rows below give T cell receptor beta chains drawn from one sample of a study of blood T cell repertoires in COVID-19. Using immunoSEQ multiplex PCR, the repertoire was profiled, and TCRdb retains in-frame clones only, with some absent. Of 100,000 to 150,000 clones listed, roughly four fifths are singletons. Sequenced sample: peripheral blood. The source of these receptors is a woman aged 50 to 60 with acute or convalescent COVID-19. The CDR3 runs from the conserved cysteine through the conserved F or W. D genes are given only for firm matches.

j_gene,len,d_gene,v_gene,CDR3aa
TRBJ1-2,13,NA,TRBV6-5,CASRTVLGEGYTF
TRBJ1-1,14,NA,TRBV4-1,CASSQDHGGTEAFF
TRBJ1-1,15,TRBD1,TRBV9,CASSVGDSDDTEAFF
TRBJ1-1,13,NA,TRBV24-1,CATSEQYNSEAFF
TRBJ2-3,20,NA,TRBV11-3,CASRTVKVVMSPDMTDTQYF
TRBJ2-3,16,TRBD2,TRBV6-6,CASSATSGRAKDTQYF
TRBJ2-2,15,TRBD2,TRBV28,CASSFSGGSSGELFF
TRBJ1-6,16,TRBD1,TRBV6-5,CASSLGQHGVGSPLHF
TRBJ2-5,16,TRBD1,TRBV5-4,CASSPSGTGDMETQYF
TRBJ1-3,17,NA,TRBV4-1,CASSQDLTGLSGNTIYF
TRBJ2-1,18,TRBD1,TRBV7-9,CASSYRRGQGERSNEQFF
TRBJ2-1,13,TRBD2,TRBV2,CASSASGRTQQFF
TRBJ2-2,16,TRBD1,TRBV7-6,CASSSGQGVGTGELFF
TRBJ2-7,17,TRBD1,TRBV4-1,CASSQALGTGTLGEQYF
TRBJ1-5,14,NA,TRBV19,CASSVLDSNQPQHF
TRBJ1-2,14,TRBD1,TRBV28,CASSPIQGENGYTF
TRBJ2-7,13,NA,TRBV6-5,CASSLSSVYEQYF
TRBJ2-7,17,NA,TRBV6-1,CASSEVIWWAGLYEQYF
TRBJ2-7,13,TRBD1,TRBV10-2,CASSFTGGDEQYF
TRBJ1-2,14,NA,TRBV9,CASSVGQGQGGYTF
TRBJ1-5,17,TRBD1,TRBV27,CASSGGQGGYGNQPQHF
TRBJ1-2,12,TRBD1,TRBV5-1,CASSTQGYGYTF
TRBJ1-1,15,TRBD1,TRBV3-1/TRBV3-2,CASSHRDRGDTEAFF
TRBJ2-1,15,NA,TRBV5-6,CASSLSLALYNEQFF
TRBJ2-7,14,TRBD2,TRBV28,CASSPPGLASEQYF
TRBJ1-2,16,TRBD1,TRBV5-1,CASSRSGTGGYNGYTF
TRBJ1-1,14,TRBD1,TRBV7-9,CASSSGQGASEAFF
TRBJ1-1,15,NA,TRBV4-2,CASSQDWPGGTEAFF
TRBJ1-1,12,NA,TRBV5-8,CASSLIGTPAFF
TRBJ2-7,14,NA,TRBV5-4,CASSRGQTPYEQYF
TRBJ1-5,16,NA,TRBV6-1,CASSEAAGPSNQPQHF
TRBJ2-2,13,NA,TRBV7-2,CASSKQNTGELFF
TRBJ1-6,15,NA,TRBV6-5,CASSKSGSGNSPLHF
TRBJ2-7,15,TRBD1,TRBV7-7,CASSLGQALSYEQYF
TRBJ2-2,18,NA,TRBV10-1,CASSESDGWGMGTGELFF
TRBJ1-5,16,TRBD1,TRBV30,CAWSRRDRVTNQPQHF
TRBJ1-5,12,TRBD1,TRBV19,CASGQGNQPQHF
TRBJ2-3,13,NA,TRBV19,CASSTRVTDTQYF
TRBJ2-1,16,NA,TRBV10-3,CAISESRTGDKGEQFF
TRBJ2-1,15,TRBD2,TRBV5-4,CASRPDSGSRNEQFF
TRBJ2-1,17,NA,TRBV3-1/TRBV3-2,CASSPAVGRGKDNEQFF
TRBJ2-2,15,NA,TRBV5-1,CASSLAEFMAGELFF
TRBJ2-7,13,NA,TRBV28,CASSWASSYEQYF
TRBJ1-2,14,NA,TRBV5-1,CASSFSTANYGYTF
TRBJ1-3,16,NA,TRBV11-2,CASSLDGPGLGNTIYF
TRBJ2-1,19,TRBD2,TRBV5-5,CASSWSTSGGVLSDNEQFF
TRBJ1-5,15,NA,TRBV24-1,CATSAAGRSNQPQHF
TRBJ1-2,13,NA,TRBV29-1,CSVYSATNYGYTF
TRBJ2-3,15,NA,TRBV6-1,CASSAGFRATDTQYF
TRBJ2-1,15,NA,TRBV2,CASSDNGGSYNEQFF
TRBJ2-1,11,TRBD1,TRBV7-9,CAVSTGVEQFF
TRBJ2-1,11,NA,TRBV19,CASSIGSEQFF
TRBJ1-1,14,NA,TRBV30,CARQKDGLNTEAFF
TRBJ1-4,11,NA,TRBV6-5,CASRKGEKLFF
TRBJ2-1,14,TRBD2,TRBV10-3,CAISSGTAYNEQFF